Detailed here is one T cell receptor beta chain. The target antigen is unknown. Replicate PCRs run on sorted subsets employed approximately 0.2 ug DNA, 25,000 to 35,000 T cell genomes. Repertoires were generated with immunoSEQ multiplex PCR, while TCRdb's copy carries only in-frame clones and drops some. Counted here are 950,000 to 1,300,000 clones, about 75% occurring once; the ten biggest clones make up 1.5%. The data are from a study of shared clonotypes between healthy human individuals. Study-wide findings and caveats: Genetic and exposure-history diversity was limited by the small donor number.

The sequence was collected from a man younger than 30 in good health. The sample was memory CD4+ T cells sorted from blood. This sample's subset: CD45RA-negative fraction.

Here the CDR3 reads CASSFITRSYEQYF. Here the CDR3 DNA reads TGTGCCAGCAGTTTCATCACTAGATCCTACGAGCAGTACTTC. The V and J genes are TRBV28 and TRBJ2-7, with D possibly matching TRBD2 (5 bases). Germline V gene lookup returns CDR1 MDHEN and CDR2 SYDVKM. This CDR3 region has 14 residues. The germline V and J ends were trimmed by 3 bases and 1 base, with 10 bases remaining between them.